This T cell receptor beta chain was sequenced for a study of response to subunit inactivated influenza vaccine. The V gene lost 3 bases and the J gene lost 6 bases, with 8 bases spanning the gap. The length of the CDR3 is 13 residues. This clonotype was counted ten times or more. Antigen: not known. Findings of the study overall: That few new T cells are recruited by each seasonal influenza vaccination was the authors' suggestion.

TCRdb re-called the RT-PCR reads through MiXCR, storing one row per CDR3 protein. Of about 780,000 distinct CDR3 sequences in the sample, under 20% were seen once. The rearrangement links TRBV12-3 or TRBV12-4 to TRBJ2-2; the D call may be TRBD1 or TRBD2 (5 bases each). The sequence derives from a man in his forties or fifties who received an inactivated influenza vaccine. Source: PBMCs from blood, taken less than 6 days after vaccination. CDR3 amino acids: CASSFGTSGELFF. The CDR3 DNA sequence: TGTGCCAGCAGTTTCGGGACCTCCGGGGAGCTGTTTTTT.